This T cell receptor beta chain was captured by sequencing in a study of T cells after yellow fever vaccination. Overall study results and limits: Secondary responses were weaker yet peaked faster, day 5 versus 15. Among primary-vaccination clones, most reappeared after the booster, at 95% to 96% for CD4 and around 91% for CD8.

MiXCR was run by TCRdb on the 5' RACE reads, yielding one entry per CDR3 protein. The data hold fewer than 500,000 distinct CDR3 sequences, with under 20% observed a single time. This clonotype was seen only a few times. Its antigen is still unknown. Germline V CDR1 and CDR2: SGDLS, YYNGEE. This CDR3 has 14 residues. V gave up 4 bases and J gave up 6 bases, with 16 bases separating them. This receptor was taken from a man younger than 35 who received the YFV17D yellow fever vaccine. The sequenced sample was PBMCs, obtained before the yellow fever booster vaccination. This sequence joins TRBV9 and TRBJ1-1; perhaps TRBD1 as D (6 bases). CDR3 DNA sequence: TGTGCCAGCAGCCTCGGGGGGGCTCCGGCTGAAGCTTTCTTT. The encoded protein is CASSLGGAPAEAFF.